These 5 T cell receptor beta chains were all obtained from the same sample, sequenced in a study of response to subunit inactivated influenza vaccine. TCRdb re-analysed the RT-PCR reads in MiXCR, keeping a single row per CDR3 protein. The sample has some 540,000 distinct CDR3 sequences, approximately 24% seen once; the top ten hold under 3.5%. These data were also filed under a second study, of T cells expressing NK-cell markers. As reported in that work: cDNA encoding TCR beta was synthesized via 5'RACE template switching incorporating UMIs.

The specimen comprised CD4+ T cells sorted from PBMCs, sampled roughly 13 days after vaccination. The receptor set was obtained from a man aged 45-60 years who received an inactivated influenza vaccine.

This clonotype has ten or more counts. CDR3 nucleotides: TGTGCCAGCAGCACTAGAAGCGGTTTCACCGGGGAGCTGTTTTTT. Amino acids: CASSTRSGFTGELFF. The chain couples TRBV7-8 to TRBJ2-2, with D possibly matching TRBD2 (5 bases). The CDR3 runs to 15 residues. CDR1 is SGHVS and CDR2 is FQNEAQ in the germline V gene. Trimming cost V 5 bases and J 4 bases, with 14 bases left between them.

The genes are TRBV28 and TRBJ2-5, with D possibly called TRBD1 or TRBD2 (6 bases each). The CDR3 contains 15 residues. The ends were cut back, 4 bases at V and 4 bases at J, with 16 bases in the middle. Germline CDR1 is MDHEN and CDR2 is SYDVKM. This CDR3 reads CASSYGGRLVETQYF. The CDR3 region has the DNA TGTGCCAGCAGTTATGGGGGGCGTTTGGTAGAGACCCAGTACTTC.

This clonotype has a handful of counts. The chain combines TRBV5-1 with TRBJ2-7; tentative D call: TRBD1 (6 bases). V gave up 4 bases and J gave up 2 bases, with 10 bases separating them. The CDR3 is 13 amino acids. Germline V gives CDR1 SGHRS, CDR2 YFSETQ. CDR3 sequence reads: CASSRWTAYEQYF. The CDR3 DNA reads TGCGCCAGCAGCCGTTGGACAGCCTACGAGCAGTACTTC.

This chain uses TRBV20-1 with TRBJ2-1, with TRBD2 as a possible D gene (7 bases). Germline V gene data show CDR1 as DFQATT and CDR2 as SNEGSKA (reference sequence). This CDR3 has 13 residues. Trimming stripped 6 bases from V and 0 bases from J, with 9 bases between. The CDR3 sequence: CSAGGASYNEQFF. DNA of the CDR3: TGCAGTGCGGGGGGGGCCTCCTACAATGAGCAGTTCTTC.

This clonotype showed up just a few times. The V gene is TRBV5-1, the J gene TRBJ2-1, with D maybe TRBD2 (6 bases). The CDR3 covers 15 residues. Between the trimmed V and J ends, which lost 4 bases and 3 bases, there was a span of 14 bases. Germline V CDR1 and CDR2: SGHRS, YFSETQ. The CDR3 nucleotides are TGCGCCAGCAGCCCTTTAGCGGAAAACTACAATGAGCAGTTCTTC. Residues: CASSPLAENYNEQFF. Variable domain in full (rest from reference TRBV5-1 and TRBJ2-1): KAGVTQTPRYLIKTRGQQVTLSCSPISGHRSVSWYQQTPGQGLQFLFEYFSETQRNKGNFPGRFSGRQFSNSRSEMNVSTLELGDSALYLCASSPLAENYNEQFFGPGTRLTVL.